This T cell receptor beta chain is from a study of control samples from healthy donors and cancer patients. Repertoires were generated with immunoSEQ multiplex PCR, while TCRdb's copy carries only in-frame clones and drops some. Seen here are some 120,000 clones, around 87% observed once, and the top ten hold over 6.5%. Trimming shortened V by 4 bases and J by 2 bases, and 11 bases separated the two germline ends. This CDR3 spans 14 amino acids. Looked up from germline, CDR1 is SGHRS and CDR2 is YFSETQ. The receptor was isolated from a man aged 35 to 55 in good health. Material: blood. The rearrangement uses TRBV5-1 and TRBJ2-3; D gene unclear. CDR3 residues: CASSVDGTTDTQYF. The CDR3 coding sequence is TGCGCCAGCAGCGTGGACGGTACCACAGATACGCAGTATTTT.